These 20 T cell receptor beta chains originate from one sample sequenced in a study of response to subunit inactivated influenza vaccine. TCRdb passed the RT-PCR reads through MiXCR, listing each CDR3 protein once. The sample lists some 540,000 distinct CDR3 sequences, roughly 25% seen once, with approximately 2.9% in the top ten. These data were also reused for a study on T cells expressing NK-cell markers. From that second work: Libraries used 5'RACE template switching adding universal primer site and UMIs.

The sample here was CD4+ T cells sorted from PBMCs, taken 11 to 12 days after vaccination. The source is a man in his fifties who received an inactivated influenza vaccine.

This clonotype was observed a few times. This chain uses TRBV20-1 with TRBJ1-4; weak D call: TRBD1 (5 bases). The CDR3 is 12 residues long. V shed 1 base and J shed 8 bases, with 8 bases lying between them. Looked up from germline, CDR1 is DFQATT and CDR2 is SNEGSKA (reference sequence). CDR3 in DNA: TGCAGTGCTAGAGGGGGGGAAGAAAAACTGTTTTTT. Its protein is CSARGGEEKLFF.

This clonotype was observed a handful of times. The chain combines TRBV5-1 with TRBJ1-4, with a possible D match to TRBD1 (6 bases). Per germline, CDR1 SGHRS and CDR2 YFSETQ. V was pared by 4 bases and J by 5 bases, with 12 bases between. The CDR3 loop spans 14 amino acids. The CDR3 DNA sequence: TGCGCCAGCAGCCCGGGACACGGAAATGAAAAACTGTTTTTT. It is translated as CASSPGHGNEKLFF. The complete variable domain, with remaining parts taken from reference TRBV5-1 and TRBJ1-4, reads KAGVTQTPRYLIKTRGQQVTLSCSPISGHRSVSWYQQTPGQGLQFLFEYFSETQRNKGNFPGRFSGRQFSNSRSEMNVSTLELGDSALYLCASSPGHGNEKLFFGSGTQLSVL.

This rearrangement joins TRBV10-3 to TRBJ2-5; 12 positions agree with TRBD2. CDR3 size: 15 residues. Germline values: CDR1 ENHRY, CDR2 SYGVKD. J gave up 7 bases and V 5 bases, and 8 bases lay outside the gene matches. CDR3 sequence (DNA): TGTGCCATCAGTAGGACTAGCGGGGCCAGAGGGACCCAGTACTTC. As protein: CAISRTSGARGTQYF.

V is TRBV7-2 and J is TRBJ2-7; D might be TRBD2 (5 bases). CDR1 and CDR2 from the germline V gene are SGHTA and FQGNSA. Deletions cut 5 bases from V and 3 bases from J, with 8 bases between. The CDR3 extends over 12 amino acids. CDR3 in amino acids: CASSKRDYEQYF. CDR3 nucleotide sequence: TGTGCCAGCAGCAAACGGGACTACGAGCAGTACTTC.

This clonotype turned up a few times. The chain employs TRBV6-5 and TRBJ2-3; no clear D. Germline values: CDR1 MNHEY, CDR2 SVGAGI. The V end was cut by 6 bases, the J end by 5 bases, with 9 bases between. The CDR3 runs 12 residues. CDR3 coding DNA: TGTGCCAGCAGCGCCAAAGGAGATACGCAGTATTTT. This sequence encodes CASSAKGDTQYF.

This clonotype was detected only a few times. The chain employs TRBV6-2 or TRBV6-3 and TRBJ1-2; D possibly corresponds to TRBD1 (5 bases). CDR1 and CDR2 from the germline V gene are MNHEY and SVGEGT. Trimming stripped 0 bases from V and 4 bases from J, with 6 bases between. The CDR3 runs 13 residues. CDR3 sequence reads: CASSYSQGYGYTF. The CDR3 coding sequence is TGTGCCAGCAGTTACTCGCAGGGCTATGGCTACACCTTC.

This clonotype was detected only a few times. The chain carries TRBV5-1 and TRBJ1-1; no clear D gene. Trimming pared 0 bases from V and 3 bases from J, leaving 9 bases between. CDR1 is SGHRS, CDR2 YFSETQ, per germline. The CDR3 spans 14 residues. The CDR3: CASSLAQLDTEAFF. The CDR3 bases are TGCGCCAGCAGCTTGGCCCAATTGGACACTGAAGCTTTCTTT.

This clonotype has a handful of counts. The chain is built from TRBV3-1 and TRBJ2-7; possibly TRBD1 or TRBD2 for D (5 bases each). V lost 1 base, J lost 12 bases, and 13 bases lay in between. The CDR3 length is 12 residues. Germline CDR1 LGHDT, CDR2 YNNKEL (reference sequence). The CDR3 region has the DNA TGTGCCAGCAGCCAAGTCCCGGGGCTTAGGTACTTC. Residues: CASSQVPGLRYF.

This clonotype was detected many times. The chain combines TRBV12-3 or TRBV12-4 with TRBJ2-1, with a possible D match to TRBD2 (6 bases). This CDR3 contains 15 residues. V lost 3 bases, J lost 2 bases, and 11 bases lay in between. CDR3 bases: TGTGCCAGCAGTTTTGGGGCGGGGCCCTACAATGAGCAGTTCTTC. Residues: CASSFGAGPYNEQFF.

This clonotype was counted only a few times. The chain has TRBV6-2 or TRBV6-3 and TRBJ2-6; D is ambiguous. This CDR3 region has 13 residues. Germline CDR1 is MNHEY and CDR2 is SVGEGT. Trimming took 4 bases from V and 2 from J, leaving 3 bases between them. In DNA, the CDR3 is TGTGCCAGCAGTTGGCCTGGGGCCAACGTCCTGACTTTC. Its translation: CASSWPGANVLTF.

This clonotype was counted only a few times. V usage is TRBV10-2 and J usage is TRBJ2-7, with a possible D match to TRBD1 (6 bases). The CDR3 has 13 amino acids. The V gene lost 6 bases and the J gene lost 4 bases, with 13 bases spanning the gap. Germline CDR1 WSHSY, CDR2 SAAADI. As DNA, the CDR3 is TGCGCCAGCAGACCGACAGGACCATACGAGCAGTACTTC. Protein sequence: CASRPTGPYEQYF.

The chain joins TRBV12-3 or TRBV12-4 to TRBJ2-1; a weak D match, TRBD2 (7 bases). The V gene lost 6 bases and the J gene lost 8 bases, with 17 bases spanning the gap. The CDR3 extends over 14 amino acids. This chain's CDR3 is CASSPPGGRDEQFF. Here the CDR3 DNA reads TGTGCCAGCAGCCCCCCGGGGGGCAGGGATGAGCAGTTCTTC.

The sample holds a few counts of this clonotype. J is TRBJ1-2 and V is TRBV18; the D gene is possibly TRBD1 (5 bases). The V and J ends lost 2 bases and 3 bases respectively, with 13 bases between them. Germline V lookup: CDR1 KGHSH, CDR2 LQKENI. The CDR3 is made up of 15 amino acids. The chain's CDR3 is CASSPTGGGDYGYTF. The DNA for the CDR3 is TGTGCCAGCTCACCAACGGGCGGAGGGGACTATGGCTACACCTTC.

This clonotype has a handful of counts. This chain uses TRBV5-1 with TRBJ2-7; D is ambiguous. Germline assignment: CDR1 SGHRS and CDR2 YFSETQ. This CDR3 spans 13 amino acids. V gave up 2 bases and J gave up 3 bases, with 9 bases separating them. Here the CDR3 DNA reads TGCGCCAGCAGCTTTGAGAACCTCTACGAGCAGTACTTC. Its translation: CASSFENLYEQYF. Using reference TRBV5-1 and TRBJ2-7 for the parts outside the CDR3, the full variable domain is KAGVTQTPRYLIKTRGQQVTLSCSPISGHRSVSWYQQTPGQGLQFLFEYFSETQRNKGNFPGRFSGRQFSNSRSEMNVSTLELGDSALYLCASSFENLYEQYFGPGTRLTVT.

In nucleotides, the CDR3 is TGTGCCAGCTCCCCGGGACTAGCGGGAGGGCCGCAACAACCCCGTTTCTACAATGAGCAGTTCTTC. Protein sequence: CASSPGLAGGPQQPRFYNEQFF. The genes are TRBV18 and TRBJ2-1, with 16 bases that match TRBD2. The V and J ends lost 6 bases and 3 bases, in that order; junction bases with no gene match: 20. CDR1 and CDR2 (germline): KGHSH, LQKENI. The CDR3 has 22 residues.

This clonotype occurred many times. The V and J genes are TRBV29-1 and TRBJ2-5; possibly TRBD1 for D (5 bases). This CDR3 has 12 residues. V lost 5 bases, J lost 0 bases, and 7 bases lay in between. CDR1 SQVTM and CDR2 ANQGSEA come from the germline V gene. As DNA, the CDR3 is TGCAGCGTTTCGACAGACCAAGAGACCCAGTACTTC. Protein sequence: CSVSTDQETQYF.

The CDR3 here is CASSFLAGGSSEQYF. In DNA, the CDR3 is TGCGCCAGCAGCTTTCTAGCGGGAGGGTCGTCCGAGCAGTACTTC. This chain connects TRBV5-1 to TRBJ2-7, with TRBD2 identical over 12 bases. J gave up 6 bases and V 2 bases, and 6 bases lay outside the gene matches. From germline, CDR1 is SGHRS and CDR2 YFSETQ. The CDR3 is 15 amino acids. The full variable domain, its missing parts supplied by reference TRBV5-1 and TRBJ2-7, is KAGVTQTPRYLIKTRGQQVTLSCSPISGHRSVSWYQQTPGQGLQFLFEYFSETQRNKGNFPGRFSGRQFSNSRSEMNVSTLELGDSALYLCASSFLAGGSSEQYFGPGTRLTVT.

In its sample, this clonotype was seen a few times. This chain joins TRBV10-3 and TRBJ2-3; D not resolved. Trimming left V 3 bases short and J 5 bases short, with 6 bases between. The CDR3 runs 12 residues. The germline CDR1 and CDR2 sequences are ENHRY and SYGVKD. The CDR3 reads CAISDKGDTQYF. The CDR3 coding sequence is TGTGCCATCAGTGATAAAGGAGATACGCAGTATTTT.

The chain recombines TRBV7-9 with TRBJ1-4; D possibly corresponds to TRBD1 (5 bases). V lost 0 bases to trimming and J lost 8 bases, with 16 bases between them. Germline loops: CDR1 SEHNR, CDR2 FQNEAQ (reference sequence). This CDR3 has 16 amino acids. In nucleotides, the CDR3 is TGTGCCAGCAGCTTAGCGCGGGGGGGAAATTCCGAAAAACTGTTTTTT. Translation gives CASSLARGGNSEKLFF.

The CDR3 protein is CASSPWTAQETQYF. DNA for the CDR3: TGTGCCAGCTCACCCTGGACTGCTCAAGAGACCCAGTACTTC. The J gene is TRBJ2-5, the V gene TRBV18; D may be TRBD2 (5 bases). The CDR3 has 14 amino acids. The germline V gene has CDR1 KGHSH and CDR2 LQKENI. The V and J ends lost 3 bases and 2 bases respectively, with 10 bases between them. Looking up the rest from reference TRBV18 and TRBJ2-5 gives the full variable domain: NAGVMQNPRHLVRRRGQEARLRCSPMKGHSHVYWYRQLPEEGLKFMVYLQKENIIDESGMPKERFSAEFPKEGPSILRIQQVVRGDSAAYFCASSPWTAQETQYFGPGTRLLVL.